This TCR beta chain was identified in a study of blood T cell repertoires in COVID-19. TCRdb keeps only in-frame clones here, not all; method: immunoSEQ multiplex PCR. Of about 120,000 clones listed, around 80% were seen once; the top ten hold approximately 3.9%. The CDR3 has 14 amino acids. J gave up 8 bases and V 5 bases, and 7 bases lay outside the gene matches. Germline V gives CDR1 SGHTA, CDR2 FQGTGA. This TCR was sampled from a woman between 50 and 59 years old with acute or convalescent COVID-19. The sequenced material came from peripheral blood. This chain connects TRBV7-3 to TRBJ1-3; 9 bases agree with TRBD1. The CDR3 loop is CASSRTGETDTIYF. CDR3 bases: TGTGCCAGCAGCCGGACAGGGGAGACGGACACCATATATTTT.